This T cell receptor beta chain emerged from a study of vaccination effects on CD4 cells after COVID-19. Study information: Post-vaccine sample collection fell at a median of 72 days after the second dose.

Germline CDR1 is SGHKS and CDR2 is YYEKEE (reference sequence). With 3 bases clipped from V and 7 bases from J, the junction kept 6 bases outside the gene matches. The CDR3 totals 15 residues. A roughly 10-day culture period preceded the isolation of CD4+ T cells. This person's SARS-CoV-2 infection, confirmed by PCR, occurred between March and December 2020. Participants were vaccinated with two doses of either the BNT162b2 or mRNA-1273 vaccine. Half-medium exchanges with IL-2 medium took place on days 3 and 7. This clone has just a few counts. Its matching antigen is unknown. TCRdb keeps only in-frame clones here, not all; method: immunoSEQ multiplex PCR. Seen here are roughly 30,000 clones, approximately 77% observed once, and the top ten hold around 7%.

The material sequenced was CD4+ T cells from PBMCs cultured without peptide, taken after COVID-19 vaccination. The source of this sequence is a human donor who had a prior SARS-CoV-2 infection. This chain uses TRBV5-5 with TRBJ1-4; 10 positions agree with TRBD1. CDR3 nucleotide sequence: TGTGCCAGCAGCTCCCCGACAGGGGGCGTTGAAAAACTGTTTTTT. The encoded protein is CASSSPTGGVEKLFF.